The rows below give T cell receptor beta chains drawn from one sample of a study of shared clonotypes between healthy human individuals. Method: immunoSEQ multiplex PCR; TCRdb's copy keeps in-frame clones and lacks some. The data contain 150,000 to 200,000 clones, over 80% of them singletons. Sample: naive CD4+ T cells sorted from blood. The receptor source for this set is a woman aged 25 to 39 in good health. Both conserved end residues are part of each CDR3. The D gene is left open where the match is weak. Size values are once, few and many counts, or a class for expanded clones, and some rows have none.

V	D	size	J	DNA	CDR3
TRBV7-9	TRBD1	.	TRBJ2-7	TGTGCCAGCAGCTCCTCTGACAGGGGGGCCCACGAGCAGTACTTC	CASSSSDRGAHEQYF
TRBV4-1	.	.	TRBJ1-5	TGCGCCAGCAGCTACGACACTGGGGCACGGCCCCAGCATTTT	CASSYDTGARPQHF
TRBV5-1	TRBD2	.	TRBJ2-7	TGCGCCAGCAGCTTGGCCCTAGCGGGAAAGGTCGAGCAGTACTTC	CASSLALAGKVEQYF
TRBV11-2	.	.	TRBJ2-1	TGTGCCAGCAGCCAAATGGGTAGGGGTGAGCAGTTCTTC	CASSQMGRGEQFF
TRBV20-1	.	.	TRBJ2-7	TGCAGTGCTAGTAGCCTCTCCGAGCAGTACTTC	CSASSLSEQYF
TRBV4-2	TRBD2	.	TRBJ2-7	TGTGCCAGCAGCCAAGGGCTAGCGGGGGACTCCTACGAGCAGTACTTC	CASSQGLAGDSYEQYF
TRBV29-1	.	.	TRBJ2-3	TGCAGCGTTGAAGCGGGCGGGGTAGCAGATACGCAGTATTTT	CSVEAGGVADTQYF
TRBV4-1	TRBD1	.	TRBJ2-7	TGCGCCAGCAGCCAATTGACCCCGGGACAGAAAATCTACGAGCAGTACTTC	CASSQLTPGQKIYEQYF
TRBV28	.	.	TRBJ2-7	TGTGCCAGCAGTCCACGGGGGCCCACGTCCTACGAGCAGTACTTC	CASSPRGPTSYEQYF
TRBV6-5	TRBD2	.	TRBJ2-7	TGTGCCAGCAGTAAACCGGGACTAGGGAAGTACGAGCAGTACTTC	CASSKPGLGKYEQYF
TRBV15	TRBD2	.	TRBJ2-3	TGTGCCACCAGCAGAGGGCTGACTAGCGGGAGGGCCACGGATACGCAGTATTTT	CATSRGLTSGRATDTQYF
TRBV7-9	.	.	TRBJ2-7	TGTGCCAGCAGCTTAAAATCGGGGACGGTCTACGAGCAGTACTTC	CASSLKSGTVYEQYF
TRBV5-8	TRBD1	.	TRBJ2-4	TGTGCCAGCAGCCACGACAGGGCAAACATTCAGTACTTC	CASSHDRANIQYF
TRBV6-5	.	.	TRBJ1-5	TGTGCCACCCGGAGAGGAGGGAGCAATCAGCCCCAGCATTTT	CATRRGGSNQPQHF
TRBV5-1	TRBD2	.	TRBJ2-2	TGCGCCAGCAGGACAGCGGGAGGGGAAACCGGGGAGCTGTTTTTT	CASRTAGGETGELFF
TRBV11-2	.	.	TRBJ2-2	TGTGCCAGCAGCCTCCTCCGGGGGAGTGGAGGGACCGGGGAGCTGTTTTTT	CASSLLRGSGGTGELFF
TRBV19	.	.	TRBJ1-1	TGTGCCAGTAGTATGTGGGCAGGGGTCGACACTGAAGCTTTCTTT	CASSMWAGVDTEAFF
TRBV11-1	.	.	TRBJ2-7	TGTGCCAGCAGCTTAGACAATAGATACGAGCAGTACTTC	CASSLDNRYEQYF
TRBV11-2	TRBD1	.	TRBJ1-4	TGTGCCAGCAGCATCGGGACAGGGTTAGAAAAACTGTTTTTT	CASSIGTGLEKLFF
TRBV6-6	.	.	TRBJ1-2	TGTGCCAGCACTTCTGGGGGGCTCCGGAACGGCTACACCTTC	CASTSGGLRNGYTF
TRBV28	.	.	TRBJ2-7	TGTGCCAGCAGTTTTGGGCTTTACGAGCAGTACTTC	CASSFGLYEQYF
TRBV5-4	TRBD2	.	TRBJ2-7	TGTGCCAGCAGCTCCCCGACTAGCGGCCCTCTCTACGAGCAGTACTTC	CASSSPTSGPLYEQYF
TRBV5-4	TRBD2	.	TRBJ2-7	TGTGCCAGCAGCTTGTGTCGACTAGCGGCGCCCTACGAGCAGTACTTC	CASSLCRLAAPYEQYF
TRBV7-9	.	.	TRBJ1-6	TGTGCCAGCAGCTTAGGGAATCCCAATTCACCCCTCCACTTT	CASSLGNPNSPLHF
TRBV29-1	.	.	TRBJ2-1	TGCAGCGTTGCGATAAGGGTTCACCCCTACAATGAGCAGTTCTTC	CSVAIRVHPYNEQFF
TRBV7-9	.	.	TRBJ1-6	TGTGCCAGCAGCTTAGCTGATTCACCCCTCCACTTT	CASSLADSPLHF
TRBV28	.	.	TRBJ1-1	TGTGCCAGCAGTTTAATTGCCGGGGGTGCAGCTTTCTTT	CASSLIAGGAAFF
TRBV10-3	.	.	TRBJ1-1	TGTGCCACAGTAGGCGGGCAGATTTTCCTCACTGAAGCTTTCTTT	CATVGGQIFLTEAFF
TRBV7-9	TRBD1	.	TRBJ2-7	TGTGCCAGCAGCCCCGGGACAGGGGGCGATGAGCAGTACTTC	CASSPGTGGDEQYF
TRBV7-2	.	.	TRBJ2-1	TGTGCCAGCAGCTTAGTTAATGAGCAGTTCTTC	CASSLVNEQFF
TRBV28	TRBD1	.	TRBJ1-2	TGTGCCAGCAGTTTACAGGGGGCTCCTTATGGCTACACCTTC	CASSLQGAPYGYTF
TRBV5-1	.	.	TRBJ2-1	TGCGCCAGCAGCACGTCACAGGGCACGGCGGTTTCCAGTGAGCAGTTCTTC	CASSTSQGTAVSSEQFF
TRBV5-6	.	.	TRBJ1-2	TGTGCCAGCAGCTTTCAGGGGCCGAGGGGCTACACCTTC	CASSFQGPRGYTF
TRBV27	.	.	TRBJ1-2	TGTGCCAGCAATCCCAGCAGGGACCCTCCGCGGGGCTACACCTTC	CASNPSRDPPRGYTF
TRBV27	TRBD2	once	TRBJ2-7	TGTGCCAGCAAGTGGGAGCGGGAAGCGTACGAGCAGTACTTC	CASKWEREAYEQYF
TRBV10-3	TRBD1	.	TRBJ1-5	TGTGCCATCAGTGAGTCGATGGGACAGGGGGCCTATCAGCCCCAGCATTTT	CAISESMGQGAYQPQHF
TRBV28	.	.	TRBJ1-5	TGTGCCAGCAGTTTCCGAGGAAACCAGCATCAGCCCCAGCATTTT	CASSFRGNQHQPQHF
TRBV10-2	TRBD1	.	TRBJ2-7	TGCGCCAGCAGCTGGGACAGGGGGAGTGAGCAGTACTTC	CASSWDRGSEQYF
TRBV4-1	.	.	TRBJ1-6	TGCGCCAGCAGCCAATTGCTGAATACCAACTATAATTCACCCCTCCACTTT	CASSQLLNTNYNSPLHF
TRBV7-2	TRBD2	once	TRBJ2-7	TGTGCCAGCAGCCCCGGGACTAGCGGGAGATTGCCACAGTACTTC	CASSPGTSGRLPQYF
TRBV19	.	.	TRBJ1-5	TGTGCCAGTAGTAGTGGACGGCGAAATAGCAATCAGCCCCAGCATTTT	CASSSGRRNSNQPQHF